This is a list of T cell receptor beta chains from one sample in a study of blood T cell repertoires in COVID-19. TCRdb's table, derived via immunoSEQ multiplex PCR, lists solely in-frame clones and lacks some. The sample contains around 460,000 clones, approximately 90% of which appear only once. Sequencing was carried out using peripheral blood. These receptors all stem from a man aged 18 to 30 with COVID-19, enrolled during active disease. Both conserved end residues are part of each CDR3. The D gene is left open where the match is weak. Clone size is stated in some rows and not others, as once, few, many or a class when expanded.

CDR3 DNA: TGTGCCAGCAGTTACGGCCGTCGATTCACAGATACGCAGTATTTT
CDR3 protein: CASSYGRRFTDTQYF
D gene: -
V gene: TRBV6-5
J gene: TRBJ2-3
clone size: -

CDR3 DNA: TGTGCCAGCAGCGTAGAACTGGTGAACACTGAAGCTTTCTTT
CDR3 protein: CASSVELVNTEAFF
D gene: -
V gene: TRBV9
J gene: TRBJ1-1
clone size: -

CDR3 DNA: TGCGCCAGCAGCCAAGAATCGGGACTGGCAGAGACCCAGTACTTC
CDR3 protein: CASSQESGLAETQYF
D gene: -
V gene: TRBV4-1
J gene: TRBJ2-5
clone size: -

CDR3 DNA: TGTGCCAGCTCACCAGGGATGGCAGGGGATAATTCACCCCTCCACTTT
CDR3 protein: CASSPGMAGDNSPLHF
D gene: -
V gene: TRBV18
J gene: TRBJ1-6
clone size: once

CDR3 DNA: TGCGCCAGCAGCTTTATAGGACAGCCCCTCGGCACAGATACGCAGTATTTT
CDR3 protein: CASSFIGQPLGTDTQYF
D gene: -
V gene: TRBV5-1
J gene: TRBJ2-3
clone size: -

CDR3 DNA: TGTGCCAGCAGCTTGGGAGCGCGCGCGGGGATGGCAGATACGCAGTATTTT
CDR3 protein: CASSLGARAGMADTQYF
D gene: -
V gene: TRBV5-4
J gene: TRBJ2-3
clone size: once

CDR3 DNA: TGTGCCAGCAGCTTAGCTAGTCCCCTAGCGGGGGGAAGGGAGGGTACGCAGTATTTT
CDR3 protein: CASSLASPLAGGREGTQYF
D gene: TRBD2
V gene: TRBV7-2
J gene: TRBJ2-3
clone size: -

CDR3 DNA: TGTGCCAGCAGCTCCCTAGCGGGAGCCTACAATGAGCAGTTCTTC
CDR3 protein: CASSSLAGAYNEQFF
D gene: TRBD2
V gene: TRBV7-6
J gene: TRBJ2-1
clone size: once

CDR3 DNA: TGTGCCAGCAGTTCCCCCCTAGATGAGCAGTTCTTC
CDR3 protein: CASSSPLDEQFF
D gene: -
V gene: TRBV28
J gene: TRBJ2-1
clone size: -

CDR3 DNA: TGTGCCTGGAGTGTCGGGACAGTCCCCCGCGAGCAGTACTTC
CDR3 protein: CAWSVGTVPREQYF
D gene: TRBD1
V gene: TRBV30
J gene: TRBJ2-7
clone size: -

CDR3 DNA: TGTGCCAGCAGTGAATTTAGTAGCGGGGGATACGAGCAGTACTTC
CDR3 protein: CASSEFSSGGYEQYF
D gene: TRBD2
V gene: TRBV25-1
J gene: TRBJ2-7
clone size: -

CDR3 DNA: TGTGCCAGCAGCCAACTGGGACAATTGAACACCGGGGAGCTGTTTTTT
CDR3 protein: CASSQLGQLNTGELFF
D gene: -
V gene: TRBV14
J gene: TRBJ2-2
clone size: many

CDR3 DNA: TGTGCCAGCAGCTCATATCAGGGGGACTCCTACAATGAGCAGTTCTTC
CDR3 protein: CASSSYQGDSYNEQFF
D gene: TRBD1
V gene: TRBV11-2
J gene: TRBJ2-1
clone size: -

CDR3 DNA: TGTGCCAGCAGTGGGGGGACTAGCGGGAGGACGTTCGAGCAGTACTTC
CDR3 protein: CASSGGTSGRTFEQYF
D gene: TRBD2
V gene: TRBV6-1
J gene: TRBJ2-7
clone size: -

CDR3 DNA: TGTGCCAGCAGCTCCTGGACAGGGCAGGAGACCCAGTACTTC
CDR3 protein: CASSSWTGQETQYF
D gene: TRBD1
V gene: TRBV7-8
J gene: TRBJ2-5
clone size: -

CDR3 DNA: TGTGCCATCCACAGGGGGCGTGGGAACACTGAAGCTTTCTTT
CDR3 protein: CAIHRGRGNTEAFF
D gene: TRBD1
V gene: TRBV6-5
J gene: TRBJ1-1
clone size: -

CDR3 DNA: TGCGCCAGCAGCCCCGGGCAGGGCAGAGAGACCCAGTACTTC
CDR3 protein: CASSPGQGRETQYF
D gene: -
V gene: TRBV5-1
J gene: TRBJ2-5
clone size: -

CDR3 DNA: TGTGCCACCAGTGAAGGCGGTGGGGAGACCCAGTACTTC
CDR3 protein: CATSEGGGETQYF
D gene: -
V gene: TRBV24-1
J gene: TRBJ2-5
clone size: -

CDR3 DNA: TGTGCCAGCAGCCAAGTTCCTGGGACAAGAGGAGGAAACACCATATATTTT
CDR3 protein: CASSQVPGTRGGNTIYF
D gene: -
V gene: TRBV4-2
J gene: TRBJ1-3
clone size: -

CDR3 DNA: TGTGCCAGCAGCAAGAGCGGGAGAATGGAGACCCAGTACTTC
CDR3 protein: CASSKSGRMETQYF
D gene: TRBD2
V gene: TRBV2
J gene: TRBJ2-5
clone size: -

CDR3 DNA: TGTGCCAGCAGTCTCTGGACAGGAGGGGACTATGGCTACACCTTC
CDR3 protein: CASSLWTGGDYGYTF
D gene: TRBD1
V gene: TRBV27
J gene: TRBJ1-2
clone size: -

CDR3 DNA: TGTGCCAGCAGATACGGCCAAGAGACCCAGTACTTC
CDR3 protein: CASRYGQETQYF
D gene: -
V gene: TRBV12-3/TRBV12-4
J gene: TRBJ2-5
clone size: -

CDR3 DNA: TGCGCCAGCAGTGGGGGACTAGCGGGAGGTATTACGCGGCAGTACTTC
CDR3 protein: CASSGGLAGGITRQYF
D gene: TRBD2
V gene: TRBV10-1
J gene: TRBJ2-7
clone size: few

CDR3 DNA: TGTGCCAGCAGTGGACCGGGGGGGGAGCAGTTCTTC
CDR3 protein: CASSGPGGEQFF
D gene: TRBD2
V gene: TRBV12-3/TRBV12-4
J gene: TRBJ2-1
clone size: few

CDR3 DNA: TGTGCCAGCAGTGCTGTGCAAAGCGCGATCACAGATACGCAGTATTTT
CDR3 protein: CASSAVQSAITDTQYF
D gene: -
V gene: TRBV2
J gene: TRBJ2-3
clone size: -

CDR3 DNA: TGTGCCAGCAGTAGCGACAGGGGATCCTCTGGAAACACCATATATTTT
CDR3 protein: CASSSDRGSSGNTIYF
D gene: TRBD1
V gene: TRBV27
J gene: TRBJ1-3
clone size: few

CDR3 DNA: TGTGCCAGCAGCCCACGACTAGCAGAGACCCAGTACTTC
CDR3 protein: CASSPRLAETQYF
D gene: TRBD2
V gene: TRBV7-2
J gene: TRBJ2-5
clone size: -

CDR3 DNA: TGTGCCAGTAGTTCAATAGTTGGCTCCTACAATGAGCAGTTCTTC
CDR3 protein: CASSSIVGSYNEQFF
D gene: -
V gene: TRBV19
J gene: TRBJ2-1
clone size: -

CDR3 DNA: TGTGCCAGCAGTGTTACAGACACCGGGGAGCTGTTTTTT
CDR3 protein: CASSVTDTGELFF
D gene: -
V gene: TRBV12-3/TRBV12-4
J gene: TRBJ2-2
clone size: -

CDR3 DNA: TGTGCCACCAGTGACGAGACAGGGAACAATGAGCAGTTCTTC
CDR3 protein: CATSDETGNNEQFF
D gene: TRBD1
V gene: TRBV24-1
J gene: TRBJ2-1
clone size: once

CDR3 DNA: TGTGCCAGTAGTATAGCGGGACAGGGTAGGTACGAGCAGTACTTC
CDR3 protein: CASSIAGQGRYEQYF
D gene: TRBD1
V gene: TRBV19
J gene: TRBJ2-7
clone size: -

CDR3 DNA: TGTGCCAGCAGCCAGCCGGGACAGGGGGCTTCGGCTTTCTTT
CDR3 protein: CASSQPGQGASAFF
D gene: TRBD1
V gene: TRBV16
J gene: TRBJ1-1
clone size: -

CDR3 DNA: TGCGCCAGCAGTGCGGCAGGGGATCAGCCCCAGCATTTT
CDR3 protein: CASSAAGDQPQHF
D gene: -
V gene: TRBV10-1
J gene: TRBJ1-5
clone size: -

CDR3 DNA: TGTGCCAGCAGTTCGCGCCTGCAAGAGACCCAGTACTTC
CDR3 protein: CASSSRLQETQYF
D gene: -
V gene: TRBV5-6
J gene: TRBJ2-5
clone size: -

CDR3 DNA: TGCGCCAGCAGCTTGTTTGCTAGCGGGAACTCTGGGGCCAACGTCCTGACTTTC
CDR3 protein: CASSLFASGNSGANVLTF
D gene: TRBD2
V gene: TRBV5-1
J gene: TRBJ2-6
clone size: -

CDR3 DNA: TGTGCCAGCAGCCCATATACAGGGGAAACTGAAGCTTTCTTT
CDR3 protein: CASSPYTGETEAFF
D gene: TRBD1
V gene: TRBV6-6
J gene: TRBJ1-1
clone size: -

CDR3 DNA: TGTGCCAGCACTTCACAGGGATCTCAGCCCCAGCATTTT
CDR3 protein: CASTSQGSQPQHF
D gene: -
V gene: TRBV18
J gene: TRBJ1-5
clone size: -

CDR3 DNA: TGTGCCACCGGTTTAGCGGGAGAGAGTTCCTACGAGCAGTACTTC
CDR3 protein: CATGLAGESSYEQYF
D gene: TRBD2
V gene: TRBV7-9
J gene: TRBJ2-7
clone size: -

CDR3 DNA: TGTGCCAGTAGTATGGGACAAAGAAATCAGCCCCAGCATTTT
CDR3 protein: CASSMGQRNQPQHF
D gene: -
V gene: TRBV19
J gene: TRBJ1-5
clone size: -

CDR3 DNA: TGTGCTAGTGGTTTGTTTTTTATAGGGACAGGGAATAATTCACCCCTCCACTTT
CDR3 protein: CASGLFFIGTGNNSPLHF
D gene: TRBD1
V gene: TRBV12-5
J gene: TRBJ1-6
clone size: -

CDR3 DNA: TGTGCCAGCAGTGAAACGCGGGGGGCCCAAGATGAGCAGTTCTTC
CDR3 protein: CASSETRGAQDEQFF
D gene: TRBD2
V gene: TRBV6-1
J gene: TRBJ2-1
clone size: -

CDR3 DNA: TGCGCCAGCAGTGAGTCGTCGGGGGGCCTCTCTGGAAACACCATATATTTT
CDR3 protein: CASSESSGGLSGNTIYF
D gene: -
V gene: TRBV10-1
J gene: TRBJ1-3
clone size: -

CDR3 DNA: TGCGCCAGCAGTGACGGGGACAGGTTCTACGAGCAGTACTTC
CDR3 protein: CASSDGDRFYEQYF
D gene: TRBD1
V gene: TRBV10-2
J gene: TRBJ2-7
clone size: -

CDR3 DNA: TGTGCCAGCAGCCTTCACGGAGCGCAGGGGAAGACCCAGTACTTC
CDR3 protein: CASSLHGAQGKTQYF
D gene: -
V gene: TRBV13
J gene: TRBJ2-5
clone size: -

CDR3 DNA: TGTGCCAGCAGCTTAAGGGGCAGGACAGACAATGAGCAGTTCTTC
CDR3 protein: CASSLRGRTDNEQFF
D gene: -
V gene: TRBV13
J gene: TRBJ2-1
clone size: -

CDR3 DNA: TGTGCCACCAGCAGAGATCAGGGCCCCTACGAGCAGTACTTC
CDR3 protein: CATSRDQGPYEQYF
D gene: -
V gene: TRBV15
J gene: TRBJ2-7
clone size: -

CDR3 DNA: TGTGCCTGGTTAACAGGGGGCTTGGAGACCCAGTACTTC
CDR3 protein: CAWLTGGLETQYF
D gene: TRBD1
V gene: TRBV30
J gene: TRBJ2-5
clone size: -